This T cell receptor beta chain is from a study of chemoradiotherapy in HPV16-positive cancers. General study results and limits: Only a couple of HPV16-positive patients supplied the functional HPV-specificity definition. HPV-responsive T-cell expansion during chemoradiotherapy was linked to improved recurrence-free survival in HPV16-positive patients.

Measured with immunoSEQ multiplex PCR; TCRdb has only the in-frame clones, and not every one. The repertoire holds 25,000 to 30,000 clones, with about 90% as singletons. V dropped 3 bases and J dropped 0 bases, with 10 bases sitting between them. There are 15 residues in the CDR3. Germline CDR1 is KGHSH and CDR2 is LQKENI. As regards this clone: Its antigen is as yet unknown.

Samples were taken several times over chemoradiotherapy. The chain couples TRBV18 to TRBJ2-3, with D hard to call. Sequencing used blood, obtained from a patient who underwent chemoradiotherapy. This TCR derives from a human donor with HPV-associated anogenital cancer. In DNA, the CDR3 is TGTGCCAGCTCACCTCTTGACGGTAGCACAGATACGCAGTATTTT. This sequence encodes CASSPLDGSTDTQYF. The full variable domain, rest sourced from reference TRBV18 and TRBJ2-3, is NAGVMQNPRHLVRRRGQEARLRCSPMKGHSHVYWYRQLPEEGLKFMVYLQKENIIDESGMPKERFSAEFPKEGPSILRIQQVVRGDSAAYFCASSPLDGSTDTQYFGPGTRLTVL.